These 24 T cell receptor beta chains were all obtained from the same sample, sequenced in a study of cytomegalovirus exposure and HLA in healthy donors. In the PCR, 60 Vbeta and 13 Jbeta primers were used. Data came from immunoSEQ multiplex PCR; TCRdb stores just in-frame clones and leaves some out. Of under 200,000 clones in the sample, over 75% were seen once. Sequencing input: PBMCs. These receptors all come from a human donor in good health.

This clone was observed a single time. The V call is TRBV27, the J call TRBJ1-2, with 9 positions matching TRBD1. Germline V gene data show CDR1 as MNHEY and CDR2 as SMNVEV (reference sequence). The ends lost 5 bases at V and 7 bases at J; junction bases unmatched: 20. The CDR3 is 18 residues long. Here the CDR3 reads CASSIRGTGTVRMGGYTF. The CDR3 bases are TGTGCCAGCAGTATACGAGGGACAGGGACGGTTCGGATGGGTGGCTACACCTTC.

The CDR3 nucleotides are TGTGCCAGCAGCCCGACAGGGGGGTTCACAGATACGCAGTATTTT. Translated: CASSPTGGFTDTQYF. V is TRBV5-6 and J is TRBJ2-3, with 9 bases that match TRBD1. The CDR3 contains 15 residues. Germline lookup yields CDR1 SGHDT and CDR2 YYEEEE. V lost 4 bases and J lost 2; bases outside the gene matches: 5.

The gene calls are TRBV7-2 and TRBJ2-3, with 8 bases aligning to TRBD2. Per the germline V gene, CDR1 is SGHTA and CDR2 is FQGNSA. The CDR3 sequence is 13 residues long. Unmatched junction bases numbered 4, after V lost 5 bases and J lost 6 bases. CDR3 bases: TGTGCCAGCAGCGGGACTAGTGGTGATACGCAGTATTTT. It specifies CASSGTSGDTQYF.

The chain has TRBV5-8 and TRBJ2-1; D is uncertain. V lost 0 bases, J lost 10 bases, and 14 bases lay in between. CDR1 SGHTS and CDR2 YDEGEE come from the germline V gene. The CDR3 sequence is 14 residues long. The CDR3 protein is CASSLAVASGEQFF. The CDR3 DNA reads TGTGCCAGCAGCTTGGCGGTGGCTAGTGGCGAGCAGTTCTTC.

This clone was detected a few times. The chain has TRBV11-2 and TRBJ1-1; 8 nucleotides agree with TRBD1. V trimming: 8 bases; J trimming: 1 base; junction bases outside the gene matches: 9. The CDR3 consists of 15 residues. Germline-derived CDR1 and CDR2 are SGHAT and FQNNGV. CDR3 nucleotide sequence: TGTGCCAGCGGACGACAGGGGCGACGGAACACTGAAGCTTTCTTT. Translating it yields CASGRQGRRNTEAFF.

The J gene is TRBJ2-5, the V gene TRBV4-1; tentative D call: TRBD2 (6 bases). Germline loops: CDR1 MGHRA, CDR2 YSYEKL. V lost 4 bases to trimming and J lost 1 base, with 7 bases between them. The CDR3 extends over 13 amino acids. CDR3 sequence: CASSLSGQETQYF. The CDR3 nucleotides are TGCGCCAGCAGCCTTAGCGGCCAAGAGACCCAGTACTTC.

CDR3 in DNA: TGTGCCAGCAGCTTGTCGGGACAGGGGTTCCCGAACACCGGGGAGCTGTTTTTT. This codes for CASSLSGQGFPNTGELFF. This rearrangement joins TRBV5-6 to TRBJ2-2; 10 bases are a match to TRBD1. Germline CDR1 reads SGHDT; CDR2 reads YYEEEE. V was clipped by 1 base and J by 0 bases; unmatched bases: 6. The CDR3 loop spans 18 amino acids. Full variable domain (remainder filled in from reference TRBV5-6 and TRBJ2-2): DAGVTQSPTHLIKTRGQQVTLRCSPKSGHDTVSWYQQALGQGPQFIFQYYEEEERQRGNFPDRFSGHQFPNYSSELNVNALLLGDSALYLCASSLSGQGFPNTGELFFGEGSRLTVL.

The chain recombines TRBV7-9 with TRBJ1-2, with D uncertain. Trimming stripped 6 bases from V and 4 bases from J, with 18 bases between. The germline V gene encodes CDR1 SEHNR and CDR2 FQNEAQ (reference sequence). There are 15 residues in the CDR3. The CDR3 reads CASSPAAAVGYGYTF. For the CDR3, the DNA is TGTGCCAGCAGTCCCGCGGCGGCTGTAGGCTATGGCTACACCTTC.

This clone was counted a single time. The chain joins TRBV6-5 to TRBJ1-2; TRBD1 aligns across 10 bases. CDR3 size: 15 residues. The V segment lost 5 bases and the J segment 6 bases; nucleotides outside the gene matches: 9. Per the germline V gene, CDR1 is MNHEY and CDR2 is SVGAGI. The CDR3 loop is CASSQIRTGGNGYTF. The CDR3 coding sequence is TGTGCCAGCAGTCAAATTCGGACAGGGGGTAATGGCTACACCTTC.

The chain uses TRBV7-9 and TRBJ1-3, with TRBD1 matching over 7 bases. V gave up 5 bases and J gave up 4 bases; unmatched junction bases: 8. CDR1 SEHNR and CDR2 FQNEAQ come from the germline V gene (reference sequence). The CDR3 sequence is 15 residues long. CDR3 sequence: CASSREGQSGNTIYF. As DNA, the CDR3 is TGTGCCAGCAGCCGCGAGGGACAGTCGGGAAACACCATATATTTT.

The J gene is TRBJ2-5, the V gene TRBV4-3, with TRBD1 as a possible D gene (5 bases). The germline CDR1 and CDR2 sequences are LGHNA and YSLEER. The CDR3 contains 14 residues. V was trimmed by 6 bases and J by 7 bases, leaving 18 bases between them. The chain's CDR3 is CASSRDSRPGTQYF. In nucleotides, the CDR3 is TGCGCCAGCAGTCGTGACAGTCGACCAGGGACCCAGTACTTC.

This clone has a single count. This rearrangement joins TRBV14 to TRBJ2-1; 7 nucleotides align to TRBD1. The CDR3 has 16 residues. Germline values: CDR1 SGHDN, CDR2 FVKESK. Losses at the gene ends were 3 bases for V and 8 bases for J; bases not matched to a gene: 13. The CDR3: CASSHLSTGSLDEQFF. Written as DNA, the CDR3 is TGTGCCAGCAGCCACTTATCGACAGGGTCCCTCGATGAGCAGTTCTTC.

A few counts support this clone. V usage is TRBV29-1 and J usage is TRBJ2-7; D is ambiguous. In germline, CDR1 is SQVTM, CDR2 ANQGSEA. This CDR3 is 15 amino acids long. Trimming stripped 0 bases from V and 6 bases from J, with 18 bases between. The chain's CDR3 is CSVEDLTRSESEQYF. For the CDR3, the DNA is TGCAGCGTTGAAGATCTAACACGGAGTGAGAGCGAGCAGTACTTC.

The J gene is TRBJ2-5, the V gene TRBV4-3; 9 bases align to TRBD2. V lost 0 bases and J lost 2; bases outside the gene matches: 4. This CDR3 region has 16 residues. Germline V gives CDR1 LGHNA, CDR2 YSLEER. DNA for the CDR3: TGCGCCAGCAGCCAAGATACCGCGGGGGGGCAAGAGACCCAGTACTTC. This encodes CASSQDTAGGQETQYF.

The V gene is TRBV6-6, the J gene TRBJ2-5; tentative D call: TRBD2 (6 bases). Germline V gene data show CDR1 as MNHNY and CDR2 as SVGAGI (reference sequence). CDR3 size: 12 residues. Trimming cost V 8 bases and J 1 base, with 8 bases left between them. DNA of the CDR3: TGTGCCAGCTCGGGGGTCCAAGAGACCCAGTACTTC. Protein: CASSGVQETQYF.

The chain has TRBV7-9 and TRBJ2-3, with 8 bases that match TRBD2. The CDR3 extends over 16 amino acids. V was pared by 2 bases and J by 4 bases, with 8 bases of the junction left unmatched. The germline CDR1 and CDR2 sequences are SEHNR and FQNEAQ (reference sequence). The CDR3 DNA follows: TGTGCCAGCAGCTTAAGCCGGGGGGGCCTGTCAGATACGCAGTATTTT. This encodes CASSLSRGGLSDTQYF.

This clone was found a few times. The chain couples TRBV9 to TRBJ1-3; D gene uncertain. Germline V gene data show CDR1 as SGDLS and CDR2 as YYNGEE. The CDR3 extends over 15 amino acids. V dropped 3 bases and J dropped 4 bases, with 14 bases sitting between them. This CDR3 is CASSARSTSGNTIYF. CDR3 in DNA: TGTGCCAGCAGCGCGCGGAGTACTTCGGGAAACACCATATATTTT.

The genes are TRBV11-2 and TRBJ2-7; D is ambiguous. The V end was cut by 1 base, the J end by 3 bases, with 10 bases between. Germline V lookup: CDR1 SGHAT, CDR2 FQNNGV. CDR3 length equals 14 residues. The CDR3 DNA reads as TGTGCCAGCAGCTTAGGAGGCAGCCACTACGAGCAGTACTTC. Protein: CASSLGGSHYEQYF.

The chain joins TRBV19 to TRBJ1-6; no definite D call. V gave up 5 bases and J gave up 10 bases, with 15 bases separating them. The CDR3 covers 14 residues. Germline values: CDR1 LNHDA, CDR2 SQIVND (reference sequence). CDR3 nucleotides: TGTGCCAGTAGTTTTAGTCCAAGGAGGTCACCCCTCCACTTT. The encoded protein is CASSFSPRRSPLHF.

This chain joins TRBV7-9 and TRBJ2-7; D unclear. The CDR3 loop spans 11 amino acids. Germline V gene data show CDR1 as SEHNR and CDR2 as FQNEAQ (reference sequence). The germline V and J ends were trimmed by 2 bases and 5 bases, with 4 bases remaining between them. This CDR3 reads CASSLINEQYF. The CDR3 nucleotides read TGTGCCAGCAGCTTAATAAACGAGCAGTACTTC.

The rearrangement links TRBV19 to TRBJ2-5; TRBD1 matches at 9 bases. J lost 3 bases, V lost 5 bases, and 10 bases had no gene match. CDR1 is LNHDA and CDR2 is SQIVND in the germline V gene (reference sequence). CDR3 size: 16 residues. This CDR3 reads CASSFRNRGQKETQYF. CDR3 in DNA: TGTGCCAGTAGTTTCCGGAACAGGGGGCAGAAAGAGACCCAGTACTTC.

The CDR3: CASSQDRQGAVAGELFF. CDR3 coding DNA: TGCGCCAGCAGCCAAGATCGACAGGGGGCGGTCGCCGGGGAGCTGTTTTTT. The V and J genes are TRBV4-3 and TRBJ2-2, with 10 bases matching TRBD1. Germline CDR1 LGHNA, CDR2 YSLEER. Unmatched junction bases numbered 7, after V lost 0 bases and J lost 6 bases. CDR3 size: 17 residues.

CDR3 DNA sequence: TGTGCCATCACCCCCGGACAGGGCCCCATGAACACTGAAGCTTTCTTT. This sequence encodes CAITPGQGPMNTEAFF. The gene calls are TRBV10-3 and TRBJ1-1; 8 bases are a match to TRBD1. Germline CDR1 and CDR2: ENHRY and SYGVKD. The CDR3 loop spans 16 amino acids. J was trimmed by 0 bases and V by 7 bases; bases with no gene match: 10.

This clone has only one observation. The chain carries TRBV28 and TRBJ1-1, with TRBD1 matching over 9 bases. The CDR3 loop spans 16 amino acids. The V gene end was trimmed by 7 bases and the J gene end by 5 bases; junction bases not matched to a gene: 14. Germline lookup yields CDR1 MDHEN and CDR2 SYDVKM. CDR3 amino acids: CASIRTGGVGRTEAFF. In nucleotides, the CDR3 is TGTGCCAGCATCCGTACAGGGGGCGTAGGTCGGACTGAAGCTTTCTTT. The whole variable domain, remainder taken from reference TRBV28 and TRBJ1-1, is DVKVTQSSRYLVKRTGEKVFLECVQDMDHENMFWYRQDPGLGLRLIYFSYDVKMKEKGDIPEGYSVSREKKERFSLILESASTNQTSMYLCASIRTGGVGRTEAFFGQGTRLTVV.